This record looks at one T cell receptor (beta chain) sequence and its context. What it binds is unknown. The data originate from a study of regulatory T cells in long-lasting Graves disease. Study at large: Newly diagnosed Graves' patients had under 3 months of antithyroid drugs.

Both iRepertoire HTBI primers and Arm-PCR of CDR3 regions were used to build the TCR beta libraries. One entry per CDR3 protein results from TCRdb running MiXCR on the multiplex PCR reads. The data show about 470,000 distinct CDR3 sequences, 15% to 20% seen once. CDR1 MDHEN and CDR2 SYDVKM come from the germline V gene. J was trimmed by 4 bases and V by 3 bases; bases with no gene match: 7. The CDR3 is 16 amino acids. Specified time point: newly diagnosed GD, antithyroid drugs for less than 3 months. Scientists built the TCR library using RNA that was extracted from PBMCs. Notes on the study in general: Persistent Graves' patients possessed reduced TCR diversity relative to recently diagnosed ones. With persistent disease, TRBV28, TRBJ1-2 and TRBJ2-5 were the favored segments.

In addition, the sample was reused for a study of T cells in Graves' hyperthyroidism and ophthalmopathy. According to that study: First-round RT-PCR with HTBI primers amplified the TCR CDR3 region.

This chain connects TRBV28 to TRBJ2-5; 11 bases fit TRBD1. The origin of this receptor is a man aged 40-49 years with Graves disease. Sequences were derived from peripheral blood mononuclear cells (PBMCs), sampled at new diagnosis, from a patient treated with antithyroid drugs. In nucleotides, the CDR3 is TGTGCCAGCAGTTTCCCAGGGACAGGGGGACGAGAGACCCAGTACTTC. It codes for CASSFPGTGGRETQYF.